The rows below give T cell receptor beta chains drawn from one sample of a study of blood T cell repertoires in COVID-19. The assay was immunoSEQ multiplex PCR, and TCRdb's table has in-frame clones only and misses some. The sample holds about 400,000 clones, nearly 90% seen once. Sequencing input: PBMCs or T cells enriched from blood (not recorded which). These receptors were collected from a middle-aged woman with acute COVID-19. Each CDR3 is given with its conserved first and last residue. The D gene is left open where the match is weak. Clone size is not always given. Where it is, it says once, few, many or a class for expanded clones.

CDR3 DNA	CDR3 protein	D gene	clone size	V gene	J gene
TGTGCCAGCGCCCAGGGGACTAGCACCGGGGAGCTGTTTTTT	CASAQGTSTGELFF	TRBD2	NA	TRBV13	TRBJ2-2
TGCGCCAGCAGCTTGGAGTGGGGGAGGGATACGCAGTATTTT	CASSLEWGRDTQYF	NA	NA	TRBV5-1	TRBJ2-3
TGTGCCAGCAGTGAATTAGGGGGTGGCTACACCTTC	CASSELGGGYTF	NA	NA	TRBV2	TRBJ1-2
TGTGCCAGCAGCCTTTACAGGGGAAGGGCATATGGCTACACCTTC	CASSLYRGRAYGYTF	TRBD1	NA	TRBV4-2	TRBJ1-2
TGTGCCAGCAGCCCCAGGGGAGCGGGGGGGGACACAGATACGCAGTATTTT	CASSPRGAGGDTDTQYF	TRBD2	NA	TRBV7-9	TRBJ2-3
TGTGCCTGGAGTATGCTAGCGGGGCGGGACGAGCAGTACTTC	CAWSMLAGRDEQYF	TRBD2	NA	TRBV30	TRBJ2-7
TGTGCCAGCAGCTTGGTCGGCTCGGGGGTCTATGGCTACACCTTC	CASSLVGSGVYGYTF	NA	NA	TRBV5-6	TRBJ1-2
TGTGCCAGCAGCAACCCTCGGGTACACGAGCAGTACTTC	CASSNPRVHEQYF	NA	once	TRBV7-2	TRBJ2-7
TGTGCCAGCAGCGCACGCGGGACAGGGTTTGGCACAGATACGCAGTATTTT	CASSARGTGFGTDTQYF	TRBD1	NA	TRBV2	TRBJ2-3
TGTGCCAGAAGCTTACACCTTAGCGGTAGCTCCTACGAGCAGTACTTC	CARSLHLSGSSYEQYF	NA	NA	TRBV5-3	TRBJ2-7
TGTGCCAGCAGCCCGGGAGGGGGTACTGAAGCTTTCTTT	CASSPGGGTEAFF	NA	NA	TRBV5-4	TRBJ1-1
TGTGCCAGCAGTTTGTGGGACAAAGAGACCCAGTACTTC	CASSLWDKETQYF	NA	NA	TRBV12-3/TRBV12-4	TRBJ2-5
TGTGCCAGCAGTGGGGCAGGGGTCAATGGCTACACCTTC	CASSGAGVNGYTF	NA	NA	TRBV2	TRBJ1-2
TGTGCCACCAGCAGACCGGGCAGGGCGGACACTGAAGCTTTCTTT	CATSRPGRADTEAFF	NA	NA	TRBV15	TRBJ1-1
TGTGCCATCAGCCCCGGGACTGTGAGCGATCAGCCCCAGCATTTT	CAISPGTVSDQPQHF	NA	NA	TRBV10-3	TRBJ1-5
TGTGCCAGCAGTTCACAGGGGGGAGCTTTCTTT	CASSSQGGAFF	TRBD1	NA	TRBV12-3/TRBV12-4	TRBJ1-1
TGCGCCAGCAGCTTGTTAACTGGCTATGGCTACACCTTC	CASSLLTGYGYTF	NA	NA	TRBV5-1	TRBJ1-2